Listed below are T cell receptor beta chains from one sample, sequenced in a study of T cell changes during pregnancy in multiple sclerosis. TCRdb keeps only in-frame clones here, not all; method: immunoSEQ multiplex PCR. This sample has about 30,000 clones, with about 88% found just once. Sequencing was performed on CD8+ T cells from peripheral blood mononuclear cells, taken in the second trimester of pregnancy. Receptors were obtained from a female donor with multiple sclerosis, enrolled in a pregnancy study. CDR3s leave out the opening cysteine and the closing phenylalanine or tryptophan.

j_call v_call cdr3_aa
TRBJ1-3 TRBV5-4 ASSLGYRQGPDTIY
TRBJ2-2 TRBV7-7 ASSQVGTNTGELF
TRBJ2-2 TRBV6-5 ASSYVQGSGELF
TRBJ2-5 TRBV6-4 ASSDSSGRETQY
TRBJ2-2 TRBV4-2 ASSQGTGVDTGELF
TRBJ2-3 TRBV2 ASSERLAGTDTQY
TRBJ2-7 TRBV5-1 ASSLRAGGAYEQY
TRBJ2-1 TRBV27 ASSLSASSYNEQF
TRBJ2-1 TRBV5-1 ASSLEAGNEQF
TRBJ1-1 TRBV9 ASSKLVTGNTEAF
TRBJ1-1 TRBV4-1 ASSLDRNTEAF
TRBJ2-5 TRBV28 ASSLDGGIRGQETQY
TRBJ2-1 TRBV29-1 SAEGAGSSYNEQF
TRBJ2-7 TRBV6-6 ASRDTAYEQY
TRBJ2-7 TRBV4-1 ASSQDTLSGRDLEEQY
TRBJ2-7 TRBV7-9 ASWPGQGPYEQY
TRBJ1-2 TRBV7-8 ASSLVGGRGYT
TRBJ2-3 TRBV21-1 ASSKGQGYSGDTQY
TRBJ2-7 TRBV15 ATSTTVNNSYEQY
TRBJ1-2 TRBV5-8 ASSSWTEINYGYT
TRBJ2-7 TRBV11-3 VKGSGTVIFYEQY
TRBJ2-1 TRBV19 ASRRVGDRGDNEQF
TRBJ2-7 TRBV13 ASSSPGAYEQY
TRBJ2-1 TRBV7-8 ASSWGLAGVGEQF
TRBJ1-1 TRBV18 ASSPGTGGTEAF
TRBJ2-7 TRBV11-1 ASSGQDGTSGSGEQY
TRBJ1-2 TRBV6-5 ASSYSGQGAGGYT
TRBJ2-2 TRBV7-9 ASSFQGPNTGELF
TRBJ2-3 TRBV28 ASSLLAGTLTDTQY
TRBJ1-6 TRBV7-9 ASSRTGDGHNSPLH
TRBJ2-2 TRBV1 TSSHPASGRYAGELF
TRBJ1-6 TRBV6-5 ASSAYNSPLH
TRBJ2-3 TRBV9 ASSSTQGAGTDTQY
TRBJ1-5 TRBV16 ASSQSGTGSGQPQH
TRBJ2-7 TRBV7-9 ASSTSGGAPYEQY
TRBJ2-2 TRBV27 ASSSSEPNTGELF
TRBJ2-6 TRBV7-2 ASSLVGAGANVLT
TRBJ2-7 TRBV13 ASSSQGALLEQY
TRBJ2-5 TRBV28 ASSFRGLAQETQY
TRBJ2-3 TRBV7-8 ASSLGGLAGGSDTQY
TRBJ1-6 TRBV4-3 ASSQQGLINSPLH
TRBJ1-6 TRBV5-4 ASSLRGSSYNSPLH
TRBJ2-1 TRBV7-9 ASSFPDRGVYNEQF
TRBJ2-1 TRBV4-2 ASSQEGLAGEFGLYNKQF
TRBJ1-5 TRBV6-6 ASSPGQTQPQH
TRBJ1-6 TRBV28 ASRTGLSSYNSPLH
TRBJ2-2 TRBV7-5 ARSRGLGNTGELF
TRBJ2-3 TRBV27 ASSSYDTDTQY
TRBJ2-5 TRBV7-3 ASSLGGEETQY
TRBJ2-1 TRBV4-1 ASSHDAGTVNEQF
TRBJ1-5 TRBV2 ASVDRLGNQPQH
TRBJ2-7 TRBV6-5 ASSYGGYSDEQY
TRBJ2-1 TRBV19 ASSMTGLDEQF